Listed below are T cell receptor beta chains from one sample, sequenced in a study of T cell responses to AZD1222 COVID-19 vaccine. Sequencing was performed with immunoSEQ multiplex PCR; in TCRdb, only in-frame clones are kept and a portion is missing. The sample lists roughly 100,000 clones, 93% occurring once. Source: peripheral blood, taken on day 0 of AZD1222 vaccination. The receptors were sampled from an adult in good health. Both conserved end residues are part of each CDR3. The D gene is left open where the match is weak. The listing skips clone size in some rows; elsewhere it reads once, few, many or a size class.

len: 16
abundance: NA
d_gene: NA
j_gene: TRBJ1-2
v_gene: TRBV19
CDR3aa: CASRLGGGISPYGYTF
CDR3nt: TGTGCCAGTAGGCTGGGTGGGGGTATTTCCCCTTATGGCTACACCTTC

len: 14
abundance: NA
d_gene: TRBD2
j_gene: TRBJ2-2
v_gene: TRBV10-1
CDR3aa: CASQREQYTGELFF
CDR3nt: TGCGCCAGTCAGCGGGAGCAGTACACCGGGGAGCTGTTTTTT

len: 14
abundance: few
d_gene: NA
j_gene: TRBJ1-5
v_gene: TRBV6-5
CDR3aa: CASSPGAGGQPQHF
CDR3nt: TGTGCCAGCAGTCCAGGGGCCGGTGGTCAGCCCCAGCATTTT

len: 16
abundance: NA
d_gene: TRBD2
j_gene: TRBJ2-7
v_gene: TRBV7-9
CDR3aa: CASSPGLAGVPYEQYF
CDR3nt: TGTGCCAGCAGCCCTGGACTAGCGGGAGTCCCCTACGAGCAGTACTTC

len: 14
abundance: NA
d_gene: NA
j_gene: TRBJ2-7
v_gene: TRBV5-1
CDR3aa: CASSLVTETYEQYF
CDR3nt: TGCGCCAGCAGCTTGGTAACCGAAACCTACGAGCAGTACTTC

len: 17
abundance: NA
d_gene: TRBD1
j_gene: TRBJ1-1
v_gene: TRBV28
CDR3aa: CASLPTGDQQSSTEAFF
CDR3nt: TGTGCCAGCCTACCCACAGGGGACCAACAGTCCTCCACTGAAGCTTTCTTT

len: 13
abundance: NA
d_gene: TRBD2
j_gene: TRBJ2-1
v_gene: TRBV18
CDR3aa: CASSSLADNEQFF
CDR3nt: TGTGCCAGCTCATCACTAGCGGACAATGAGCAGTTCTTC

len: 14
abundance: NA
d_gene: NA
j_gene: TRBJ1-2
v_gene: TRBV7-9
CDR3aa: CASSLGEANYGYTF
CDR3nt: TGTGCCAGCAGCTTAGGGGAAGCTAACTATGGCTACACCTTC

len: 15
abundance: NA
d_gene: TRBD2
j_gene: TRBJ2-1
v_gene: TRBV4-1
CDR3aa: CASSQRENAYNEQFF
CDR3nt: TGCGCCAGCAGCCAGCGGGAGAATGCCTACAATGAGCAGTTCTTC

len: 11
abundance: once
d_gene: NA
j_gene: TRBJ1-1
v_gene: TRBV24-1
CDR3aa: CATSDSSAAFF
CDR3nt: TGTGCCACCAGTGATTCCTCGGCGGCTTTCTTT

len: 14
abundance: NA
d_gene: TRBD1
j_gene: TRBJ1-6
v_gene: TRBV10-3
CDR3aa: CAISEGQGDSPLHF
CDR3nt: TGTGCCATCAGTGAAGGACAGGGGGATTCACCCCTCCACTTT

len: 14
abundance: NA
d_gene: NA
j_gene: TRBJ2-1
v_gene: TRBV5-1
CDR3aa: CASSLGYGYNEQFF
CDR3nt: TGCGCCAGCAGCTTGGGATATGGGTACAATGAGCAGTTCTTC

len: 15
abundance: NA
d_gene: NA
j_gene: TRBJ2-7
v_gene: TRBV7-8
CDR3aa: CASSRDPGTAYEQYF
CDR3nt: TGTGCCAGCAGCCGAGACCCCGGGACCGCCTACGAGCAGTACTTC

len: 11
abundance: NA
d_gene: NA
j_gene: TRBJ2-3
v_gene: TRBV12-3/TRBV12-4
CDR3aa: CASTEGVGQYF
CDR3nt: TGTGCCAGCACCGAAGGAGTTGGGCAGTATTTT

len: 14
abundance: NA
d_gene: NA
j_gene: TRBJ2-7
v_gene: TRBV14
CDR3aa: CASSQDQGAYEQYF
CDR3nt: TGTGCCAGCAGCCAAGATCAGGGAGCCTACGAGCAGTACTTC

len: 14
abundance: NA
d_gene: NA
j_gene: TRBJ2-7
v_gene: TRBV27
CDR3aa: CASSLGLPRHEQYF
CDR3nt: TGTGCCAGCAGTTTAGGACTCCCACGGCACGAGCAGTACTTC

len: 10
abundance: NA
d_gene: NA
j_gene: TRBJ1-1
v_gene: TRBV6-6
CDR3aa: CASMLTEAFF
CDR3nt: TGTGCCAGCATGTTGACTGAAGCTTTCTTT

len: 13
abundance: NA
d_gene: NA
j_gene: TRBJ1-5
v_gene: TRBV19
CDR3aa: CASSPEGNQPQHF
CDR3nt: TGTGCCAGTAGTCCAGAGGGGAATCAGCCCCAGCATTTT

len: 15
abundance: NA
d_gene: NA
j_gene: TRBJ2-1
v_gene: TRBV7-3
CDR3aa: CASSLAGSSYNEQFF
CDR3nt: TGTGCCAGCAGCTTAGCGGGAAGCTCCTACAATGAGCAGTTCTTC

len: 12
abundance: NA
d_gene: TRBD2
j_gene: TRBJ2-7
v_gene: TRBV10-3
CDR3aa: CASGPGGYEQYF
CDR3nt: TGTGCCTCTGGCCCGGGGGGATACGAGCAGTACTTC

len: 13
abundance: NA
d_gene: NA
j_gene: TRBJ1-1
v_gene: TRBV3-1/TRBV3-2
CDR3aa: CASSQGPGTEAFF
CDR3nt: TGTGCCAGCAGCCAGGGGCCGGGCACTGAAGCTTTCTTT

len: 14
abundance: NA
d_gene: TRBD1
j_gene: TRBJ1-4
v_gene: TRBV5-1
CDR3aa: CASSLTGGGEKLFF
CDR3nt: TGCGCCAGCAGCCTGACAGGGGGTGGTGAAAAACTGTTTTTT

len: 16
abundance: NA
d_gene: TRBD1
j_gene: TRBJ1-6
v_gene: TRBV5-8
CDR3aa: CASSSPTGTGDSPLHF
CDR3nt: TGTGCCAGCAGCTCCCCGACAGGGACTGGGGATTCACCCCTCCACTTT

len: 17
abundance: NA
d_gene: TRBD1
j_gene: TRBJ2-7
v_gene: TRBV5-6
CDR3aa: CASSSFSRDRGSYEQYF
CDR3nt: TGTGCCAGCAGCTCCTTTTCCAGGGACAGGGGATCCTACGAGCAGTACTTC